This entry is about one T cell receptor (beta chain). The data stem from a study of cytomegalovirus exposure and HLA in healthy donors. The ends lost 7 bases at V and 1 base at J; junction bases unmatched: 9. The CDR3 loop spans 15 amino acids. The germline V gene encodes CDR1 LNHDA and CDR2 SQIVND (reference sequence). The primer mix had 60 Vbeta and 13 Jbeta primers. The table came from immunoSEQ multiplex PCR; TCRdb's copy has only in-frame clones and leaves some out. The table has fewer than 110,000 clones, roughly 80% seen once; the top ten hold approximately 4%. The sequenced sample was PBMCs. V is TRBV19 and J is TRBJ1-1; 7 nucleotides line up with TRBD1. This clonotype was obtained from a man between 45 and 60 years old in good health and CMV-seropositive. The CDR3 DNA reads as TGTGCCAGTACCAGATCGGACAGGCAGAACACTGAAGCTTTCTTT. Translated: CASTRSDRQNTEAFF. The full variable domain, completed using reference TRBV19 and TRBJ1-1, is DGGITQSPKYLFRKEGQNVTLSCEQNLNHDAMYWYRQDPGQGLRLIYYSQIVNDFQKGDIAEGYSVSREKKESFPLTVTSAQKNPTAFYLCASTRSDRQNTEAFFGQGTRLTVV.